This TCR beta chain emerged from a study of healthy donors' naive CD4 and CD8 T cells. General observations from the study: Alpha and beta chains were sequenced in bulk without pairing. Positive CDR3 charge linked to CD4+ cells, negative to CD8+ cells. Roughly 13% of CD4/CD8 propensity variance appeared explained by V, J and CDR3 charge.

Worth noting for this clonotype: What it binds is not known.

TCR libraries were built from 450 to 650 ng of total RNA by linear amplification. MiXCR, run by TCRdb on the reads, gives a single entry per CDR3 protein. The table lists 180,000 or so distinct CDR3 sequences, about 70% of them singletons. CD4+CD8-CD45RO-CD45RA+ cells were naive CD4+; CD8+CD4-CD45RA+CD27bright cells were naive CD8+. The CDR3 spans 12 residues. CDR1 is MNHEY and CDR2 is SVGEGT in the germline V gene. V was clipped by 5 bases and J by 5 bases, with 9 bases between them. Sequencing was done on a sample of naive CD4+ and CD8+ T cells sorted from blood, pooled from several donors. The TCR sequence derives from a pool of human donors in good health; the sample pools cells from several healthy donors. The rearrangement joins TRBV6-2 or TRBV6-3 to TRBJ2-5; D is ambiguous. The CDR3 here is CASSPQVETQYF. The CDR3, as DNA: TGTGCCAGCAGTCCTCAGGTTGAGACCCAGTACTTC.